A selection of T cell receptor beta chains follows, all from one sample in a study of CD8+ T cells in alopecia areata. Repertoires were generated with immunoSEQ multiplex PCR, while TCRdb's copy carries only in-frame clones and drops some. This repertoire shows around 250,000 clones, roughly two thirds found once; its top ten account for under 1.5%. Specimen: CD4+ T cells sorted from blood, collected at week 0. The receptors derive from a human donor with alopecia areata. CDR3s leave out the opening cysteine and the closing phenylalanine or tryptophan.

V gene	CDR3 protein
TRBV11-2	ASSLELWTRTSETQY
TRBV11-2	ASSVGASNQETQY
TRBV29-1	SAASRGETQY
TRBV25-1	ASSGIGRWNTEAF
TRBV7-2	ASSSGQPWTEAF
TRBV7-3	ASSYEGQGTEAF
TRBV5-6	ASSLDVRNYGYT
TRBV6-5	ASSYGRGHTDTQY
TRBV7-2	ASSLAGDSYNEQF
TRBV4-3	ASSPERGTDTQY
TRBV11-2	ASSRRTDGYT
TRBV11-3	ASSLDGADRRSTIY
TRBV2	ASSGVAGTLAKNIQY
TRBV25-1	ASSHGNHLSSYNEQF
TRBV15	ATSRGGLRDVGYT
TRBV9	ASSADYRDRGVETQY
TRBV25-1	ASSGSIISNYGYT
TRBV18	ASSPDGSGARAKNIQY
TRBV15	ATSRDPSGRGDETQY
TRBV5-6	ASSTGLREQY
TRBV5-1	ASSLTGDIPPYEQY
TRBV29-1	SGVLAPPTDTQY
TRBV9	ASTQGAGNYGYT
TRBV29-1	SVEDLVNYGYT
TRBV10-3	AISESLGMDNEQF
TRBV1	TSSPIIRDRVRNQPQH
TRBV11-1	ASSQRTGEAPGELF
TRBV5-4	ASYAPDFGANVLT
TRBV4-2	ASSQTSGTPNQPQH
TRBV29-1	SVVQGVETQY
TRBV29-1	SVVGPDEKLF
TRBV29-1	SVDLAITGELF
TRBV29-1	SVRLAGARSSYNEQF
TRBV30	AWRREGADTQY
TRBV15	ATSSSLGGAGINQPQH
TRBV30	AWGLAGGLNEQF
TRBV4-1	ASSQGNRGSGNTIY
TRBV5-1	ASSLEFPNTGELF
TRBV4-1	ASSQPSPGELF
TRBV25-1	ASSEGQGLEETQY
TRBV30	AWSVLRHTGELF
TRBV12-5	ASGPLGTGGYEQY
TRBV10-3	AISRGTGGVVTEAF
TRBV6-1	ASSLTGAVYEQY
TRBV18	ASSWKNTGELF
TRBV9	ASSVAGGWPYNEQF
TRBV29-1	SVAPGDEQY
TRBV5-1	ASSFGGSPYEQY
TRBV2	ATRGQLDNEQF
TRBV6-5	ASRRDGTGGEQY